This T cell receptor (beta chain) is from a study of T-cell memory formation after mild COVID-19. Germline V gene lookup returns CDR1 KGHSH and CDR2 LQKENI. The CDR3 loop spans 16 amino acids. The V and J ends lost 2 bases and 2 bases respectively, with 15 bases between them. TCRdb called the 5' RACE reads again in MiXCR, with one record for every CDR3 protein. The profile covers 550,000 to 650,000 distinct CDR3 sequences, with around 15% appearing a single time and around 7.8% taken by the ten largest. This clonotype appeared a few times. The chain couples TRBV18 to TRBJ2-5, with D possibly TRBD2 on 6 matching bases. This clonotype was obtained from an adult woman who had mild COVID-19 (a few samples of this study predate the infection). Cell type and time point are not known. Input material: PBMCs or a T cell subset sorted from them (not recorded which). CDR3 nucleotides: TGTGCCAGCTCACCATTCGGGACTTTACTACAAGAGACCCAGTACTTC. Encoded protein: CASSPFGTLLQETQYF.